This T cell receptor (beta chain) was found in a study of TIL therapy for anti-PD-1-resistant metastatic lung cancer. On the study more broadly: Most patients had lung adenocarcinoma.

The immunoSEQ assay was v3. Clones were sequenced by immunoSEQ multiplex PCR, and TCRdb holds only the in-frame ones, with some missing. This sample has about 59,000 clones; 73% occur once, and the top ten carry 1.5% to 2%. Study conclusions and caveats: Patients were highly selected, enriched for treatment-naive, never-smoker and oncogene-addicted cases.

Notes on this clone: Its target is unknown.

As to time point: pre-treatment sample, taken before nivolumab and TIL therapy. The source material was blood, sampled at baseline. The receptor was isolated from a person aged 25 to 79 with non-small cell lung cancer.

The CDR3, as DNA: TGTGCCAGCAGCCCCAATCTCGGGCGGGACAGGGGGCAGCATGAGCAGTTCTTC. It specifies CASSPNLGRDRGQHEQFF. The chain joins TRBV7-8 to TRBJ2-1, with TRBD1 matching over 12 bases. The CDR3 has 18 amino acids. Germline CDR1 SGHVS, CDR2 FQNEAQ. The junction had 16 bases not matched to a gene; V was cut back by 5 bases and J by 8 bases. The full variable domain, rest sourced from reference TRBV7-8 and TRBJ2-1, is GAGVSQSPRYKVAKRGQDVALRCDPISGHVSLFWYQQALGQGPEFLTYFQNEAQLDKSGLPSDRFFAERPEGSVSTLKIQRTQQEDSAVYLCASSPNLGRDRGQHEQFFGPGTRLTVL.